Listed below are T cell receptor beta chains from one sample, sequenced in a study of T cell responses to AZD1222 COVID-19 vaccine. TCRdb's table, derived via immunoSEQ multiplex PCR, lists solely in-frame clones and lacks some. The data show tens of thousands of clones, about 90% seen once. The source was peripheral blood, collected on day 0 of AZD1222 vaccination. Every receptor here comes from an adult in good health. Each CDR3 is given with its conserved first and last residue.

>TRBV12-3/TRBV12-4
CASRGELNQPQHF
>TRBV10-2
CASSESGYGEQFF
>TRBV11-2
CASSLGRATYATNEKLFF
>TRBV3-1/TRBV3-2
CASSTPNRVLGNEKLFF
>TRBV6-1
CASSDRATDTQYF
>TRBV6-5
CASSYSGGGHSYEQYF
>TRBV19
CASSYTGTPTDTQYF
>TRBV6-7
CASRPLRQTFNEKLFF
>TRBV6-1
CASSEAWQGGYTF
>TRBV6-5
CASSYSPSEWETQYF
>TRBV6-4
CASSVNPYNEQFF
>TRBV30
CAWSVGPGIYNEQFF
>TRBV28
CASSLAGGAYNEQFF
>TRBV6-5
CAARPGQGFVGELFF
>TRBV5-1
CASSYAGQRSYEQYF
>TRBV7-3
CASSLMPGTHEAFF
>TRBV3-1/TRBV3-2
CASSPITLTGVRTEAFF
>TRBV25-1
CASSDETGGTYNSPLHF
>TRBV5-1
CASSPTGGENSPLHF
>TRBV12-3/TRBV12-4
CASRRDIEAFF
>TRBV28
CASSPPGTGTYEQYF
>TRBV25-1
CASSVSGGETQYF
>TRBV6-1
CASSEPGQGDDEQYF
>TRBV15
CATSRGTGGWTEAFF
>TRBV5-1
CASSFGSRNEKLFF
>TRBV7-2
CASRPGGQGFSEQYF
>TRBV11-2
CASSSTGRNTGGYTF
>TRBV5-4
CASRIQGGDTDTQYF
>TRBV9
CASSVGSGSYGNEQFF
>TRBV10-2
CASSEAGPPKNYGYTF
>TRBV27
CASSYYRTEAFF
>TRBV7-8
CASSLEVGTSEQYF
>TRBV27
CASSFKGGLINQPQHF
>TRBV6-5
CASSDSTYGYTF
>TRBV27
CASSLQGRYGYTF
>TRBV3-1/TRBV3-2
CASRGEGIGGYTF
>TRBV7-3
CASSVGVRQPQHF
>TRBV6-1
CASSEAPRETQYF
>TRBV28
CASSIQGALSSFGYTF
>TRBV18
CASSPDGTNSPLHF
>TRBV2
CASGTGVPLHF
>TRBV19
CASTLSGTENTGELFF
>TRBV7-2
CASSFAANGNTIYF
>TRBV7-9
CASSFARTRGGEAFF
>TRBV24-1
CATSGGPVETQYF
>TRBV4-1
CASSQDHDRGFPLHF
>TRBV9
CASSSRVGGGYTF
>TRBV5-4
CASSLGQVQETQYF
>TRBV6-6
CASKLLTSANEQFF
>TRBV4-2
CASSQETSDGELFF
>TRBV18
CASSPIGEGAEQYF
>TRBV7-9
CASSRGGFAEQYF
>TRBV19
CATTVGPSTDTQYF
>TRBV3-1/TRBV3-2
CASSRNRGQETQYF
>TRBV12-3/TRBV12-4
CASSQGDNSPLHF
>TRBV4-2
CASSQEGPPGLANNEQFF
>TRBV25-1
CASSAPVGSSGANVLTF
>TRBV6-5
CASRNFDGAEAFF